The source of this T cell receptor beta chain is a study of radiation and T cells in renal cell carcinoma. Method: immunoSEQ multiplex PCR; TCRdb's copy keeps in-frame clones and lacks some. The sample shows 130,000 or so clones, approximately 87% of them seen only once. Specified time point: baseline pretreatment blood. Treatment of the sample: 15 Gy SBRT to primary tumor, nephrectomy 4 weeks later. Blood was sampled at baseline, 2 weeks and 4 weeks after SBRT. Clear cell pathology was present in this patient's renal cell carcinoma. Concerning this clone itself: No antigen is known for it.

Study-wide results and caveats: From baseline, blood top tumor clonotypes peaked at 2 weeks post-radiation.

The source is a woman aged 45-59 years with renal cell carcinoma. The starting material was blood, obtained from a patient whose treatment included radiotherapy and nephrectomy.

The CDR3 DNA reads as TGTGCCAGCAGTGACGGGGGGGGCGCGAACGAGCAGTACTTC. Translation: CASSDGGGANEQYF. The chain links TRBV2 to TRBJ2-7; the match to TRBD2 covers 8 bases. From germline, CDR1 is SNHLY and CDR2 FYNNEI. The junction had 6 bases not matched to a gene; V was cut back by 3 bases and J by 5 bases. CDR3 size: 14 residues.